The sequence of this TCR beta chain was determined in a study of shared clonotypes between healthy human individuals. This CDR3 has 14 residues. CDR1 MDHEN and CDR2 SYDVKM come from the germline V gene. Trimming shortened V by 3 bases and J by 4 bases, and 13 bases separated the two germline ends. This table comes from immunoSEQ multiplex PCR, and its TCRdb copy is limited to in-frame clones, with some not included. The table lists more than 400,000 clones, around 73% of them singletons. This clone was found many times. The sequencing sample was made of PBMCs. This receptor was taken from a woman between 40 and 55 years old in good health. Some clones in this sample may be carry-over from other donors' samples. The rearrangement joins TRBV28 to TRBJ2-7; maybe TRBD1 (5 bases). As DNA, the CDR3 is TGTGCCAGCAGTTTGACGACAGCCGAATACGAGCAGTACTTC. Translated: CASSLTTAEYEQYF.